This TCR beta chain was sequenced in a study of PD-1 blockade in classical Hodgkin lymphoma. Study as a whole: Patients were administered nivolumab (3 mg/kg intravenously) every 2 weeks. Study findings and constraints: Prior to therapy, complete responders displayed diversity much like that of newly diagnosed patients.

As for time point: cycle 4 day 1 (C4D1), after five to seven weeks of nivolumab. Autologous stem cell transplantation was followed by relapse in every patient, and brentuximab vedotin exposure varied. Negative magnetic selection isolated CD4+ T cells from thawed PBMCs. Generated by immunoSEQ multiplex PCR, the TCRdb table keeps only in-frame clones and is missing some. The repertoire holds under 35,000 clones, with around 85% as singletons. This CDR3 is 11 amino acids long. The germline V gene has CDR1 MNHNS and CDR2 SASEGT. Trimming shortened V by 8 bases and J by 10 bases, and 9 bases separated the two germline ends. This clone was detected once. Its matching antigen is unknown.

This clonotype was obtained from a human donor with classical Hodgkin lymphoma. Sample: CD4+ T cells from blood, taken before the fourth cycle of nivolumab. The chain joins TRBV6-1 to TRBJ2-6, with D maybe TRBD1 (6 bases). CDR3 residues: CASWTENVLTF. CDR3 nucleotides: TGTGCCAGCTGGACAGAAAACGTCCTGACTTTC.